These 21 T cell receptor beta chains originate from one sample sequenced in a study of graft-versus-host responses after intestinal transplantation. TCRdb keeps only in-frame clones here, not all; method: immunoSEQ multiplex PCR. The data show tens of thousands of clones, around 91% seen once. The sample was PBMCs, taken 118 days after intestinal transplantation. These receptors were taken from a human patient who received an intestinal transplant, so some T cells may come from the graft donor.

V gene TRBV5-1 combines with J gene TRBJ2-2; 10 nucleotides match TRBD2. J was trimmed by 9 bases and V by 2 bases; bases with no gene match: 19. This CDR3 has 19 amino acids. Germline V CDR1 and CDR2: SGHRS, YFSETQ. In DNA form, the CDR3 reads TGCGCCAGCAGCTTTACTCGACAGGCGGCTAGCGGGAGCCTAAGGGAGCTGTTTTTT. Its protein is CASSFTRQAASGSLRELFF.

V and J are TRBV7-9 and TRBJ2-3; D is perhaps TRBD2 (5 bases). V was clipped by 10 bases and J by 5 bases, with 7 bases between them. Germline CDR1 reads SEHNR; CDR2 reads FQNEAQ (reference sequence). The CDR3 contains 10 residues. CDR3 DNA: TGTGCCACCGCGGGAGATACGCAGTATTTT. Translating it yields CATAGDTQYF. The entire variable domain, with the rest obtained from reference TRBV7-9 and TRBJ2-3, is as follows: DTGVSQNPRHKITKRGQNVTFRCDPISEHNRLYWYRQTLGQGPEFLTYFQNEAQLEKSRLLSDRFSAERPKGSFSTLEIQRTEQGDSAMYLCATAGDTQYFGPGTRLTVL.

The chain combines TRBV28 with TRBJ2-3; 7 bases map to TRBD1. This CDR3 contains 16 residues. Trimming at V came to 1 base and at J to 2 bases, leaving 6 bases not matched to a gene. Per the germline V gene, CDR1 is MDHEN and CDR2 is SYDVKM. Written as DNA, the CDR3 is TGTGCCAGCAGTTTATACAGGGGCCAATCCACAGATACGCAGTATTTT. It specifies CASSLYRGQSTDTQYF.

The rearrangement links TRBV6-5 to TRBJ1-2, with D tentatively TRBD1 (5 bases). The CDR3 sequence is 13 residues long. Germline lookup yields CDR1 MNHEY and CDR2 SVGAGI. Trimming took 2 bases from V and 9 from J, leaving 13 bases between them. The CDR3 sequence: CASSYPWEGSYTF. The CDR3 DNA follows: TGTGCCAGCAGTTACCCCTGGGAGGGGAGCTACACCTTC.

This clone was seen just once. The chain carries TRBV27 and TRBJ2-1; TRBD1 agrees at 10 bases. CDR1 and CDR2 from the germline V gene are MNHEY and SMNVEV (reference sequence). The V segment lost 7 bases and the J segment 4 bases; nucleotides outside the gene matches: 4. This CDR3 contains 14 residues. CDR3 residues: CASTGTGDYNEQFF. Here the CDR3 DNA reads TGTGCCAGCACGGGGACAGGGGATTACAATGAGCAGTTCTTC.

V gene TRBV5-1 combines with J gene TRBJ2-1, with D unclear. From germline, CDR1 is SGHRS and CDR2 YFSETQ. The V gene lost 4 bases and the J gene lost 6 bases, with 8 bases spanning the gap. This CDR3 spans 12 amino acids. The CDR3 is CASSDWGNEQFF. The CDR3 DNA follows: TGCGCCAGCAGCGATTGGGGCAATGAGCAGTTCTTC.

This clone was recorded once. The chain uses TRBV9 and TRBJ2-7; 7 bases are shared with TRBD2. Trimming removed 4 bases from V and 2 bases from J; junction bases left unmatched: 9. This CDR3 has 15 residues. CDR1 and CDR2 from the germline V gene are SGDLS and YYNGEE. In DNA, the CDR3 is TGTGCCAGCAGCAAAGAGTCTAGCGGAACCTACGAGCAGTACTTC. Translating gives CASSKESSGTYEQYF.

The rearrangement uses TRBV27 and TRBJ2-7; 10 bases match TRBD1. J was trimmed by 0 bases and V by 4 bases; bases with no gene match: 3. There are 15 residues in the CDR3. Germline loops: CDR1 MNHEY, CDR2 SMNVEV (reference sequence). CDR3 bases: TGTGCCAGCAGTTCCGGGACAGGGGTCTCCTACGAGCAGTACTTC. This encodes CASSSGTGVSYEQYF.

V gene TRBV28 combines with J gene TRBJ1-3, with D unresolved. V lost 7 bases, J lost 3 bases, and 16 bases lay in between. CDR1 is MDHEN and CDR2 is SYDVKM in the germline V gene. The CDR3 consists of 15 residues. The CDR3 DNA follows: TGTGCCAGCAACCTAAGACTCACCTTTGGAAACACCATATATTTT. Its protein is CASNLRLTFGNTIYF.

The rearrangement joins TRBV4-1 to TRBJ2-5, with 9 bases matching TRBD1. V was pared by 1 base and J by 5 bases, with 5 bases of the junction left unmatched. CDR1 and CDR2 from the germline V gene are MGHRA and YSYEKL. The CDR3 covers 15 residues. The CDR3 reads CASSQGQGGPETQYF. The DNA of the CDR3 is TGCGCCAGCAGCCAAGGACAGGGGGGCCCGGAGACCCAGTACTTC.

The chain recombines TRBV27 with TRBJ1-5, with 7 bases lining up with TRBD1. With V trimmed by 6 bases and J by 2 bases, 7 bases remained unmatched. CDR1 MNHEY and CDR2 SMNVEV come from the germline V gene (reference sequence). CDR3 size: 15 residues. The CDR3 region is CASSLLTGRNQPQHF. CDR3 in DNA: TGTGCCAGCAGCCTGCTGACAGGGCGCAATCAGCCCCAGCATTTT.

This chain uses TRBV30 with TRBJ1-2, with a weak D call TRBD1 (6 bases). V lost 0 bases and J 8 bases, leaving 19 bases between the germline ends. The CDR3 is 15 residues long. Germline CDR1 and CDR2: GTSNPN and SVGIG (reference sequence). The CDR3 here is CAWSVRPRRGPGYTF. The CDR3 nucleotides read TGTGCCTGGAGTGTACGGCCTCGGCGGGGGCCCGGCTACACCTTC. The full variable domain, in which reference TRBV30 and TRBJ1-2 provide the parts outside the CDR3, is SQTIHQWPATLVQPVGSPLSLECTVEGTSNPNLYWYRQAAGRGLQLLFYSVGIGQISSEVPQNLSASRPQDRQFILSSKKLLLSDSGFYLCAWSVRPRRGPGYTFGSGTRLTVV.

The rearrangement uses TRBV11-2 and TRBJ2-7; perhaps D is TRBD1 or TRBD2 (5 bases each). Germline V gene sequence: CDR1 SGHAT, CDR2 FQNNGV. The CDR3 spans 14 residues. The V gene lost 4 bases and the J gene lost 3 bases, with 13 bases spanning the gap. CDR3 in amino acids: CASSSGAVVYEQYF. For the CDR3, the DNA is TGTGCCAGCAGCTCCGGGGCGGTTGTCTACGAGCAGTACTTC.

The chain recombines TRBV6-5 with TRBJ2-7; 9 nucleotides match TRBD2. V trimming: 3 bases; J trimming: 3 bases; junction bases outside the gene matches: 6. CDR3 length: 15 residues. Germline V gives CDR1 MNHEY, CDR2 SVGAGI. The CDR3 coding sequence is TGTGCCAGCAGTTATTCGGCGGGAGGGATCTACGAGCAGTACTTC. As protein: CASSYSAGGIYEQYF.

This rearrangement joins TRBV27 to TRBJ2-5; 7 nucleotides agree with TRBD1. The closer fit of TRBJ2-7 to the DNA end suggests the J call may be wrong. The CDR3 runs 13 residues. CDR1 is MNHEY and CDR2 is SMNVEV in the germline V gene (reference sequence). Here the CDR3 reads CASSIGQVYEQYF. For the CDR3, the DNA is TGTGCCAGCAGTATCGGACAGGTCTACGAGCAGTACTTC.

This chain joins TRBV28 and TRBJ1-2; perhaps TRBD1 as D (6 bases). CDR1 is MDHEN, CDR2 SYDVKM, per germline. The CDR3 runs to 14 residues. The V and J ends lost 5 bases and 4 bases respectively, with 14 bases between them. The CDR3 here is CASSPTGSPYGYTF. CDR3 nucleotide sequence: TGTGCCAGCAGTCCCACAGGGTCTCCCTATGGCTACACCTTC.

Only a few counts were recorded for this clone. The rearrangement uses TRBV19 and TRBJ1-5; a possible D gene is TRBD1 (6 bases). The germline V gene encodes CDR1 LNHDA and CDR2 SQIVND (reference sequence). Trimming shortened V by 5 bases and J by 7 bases, and 18 bases separated the two germline ends. This CDR3 comprises 15 residues. The DNA of the CDR3 is TGTGCCAGTAGTCCAGGAGGTACAGGGTGGCAGCCCCAGCATTTT. As protein: CASSPGGTGWQPQHF.

This chain connects TRBV11-2 to TRBJ1-4; TRBD1 agrees at 8 bases. The CDR3 totals 16 residues. Per germline, CDR1 SGHAT and CDR2 FQNNGV. V shed 1 base, J shed 0 bases, and the junction held 1 base outside the gene matches. CDR3 amino acids: CASSLGDRSTNEKLFF. As DNA, the CDR3 is TGTGCCAGCAGCTTAGGGGACAGGTCAACTAATGAAAAACTGTTTTTT.

V usage is TRBV6-1 and J usage is TRBJ1-1; TRBD1 matches at 7 bases. V lost 8 bases and J lost 3; bases outside the gene matches: 9. From germline, CDR1 is MNHNS and CDR2 SASEGT. The CDR3 covers 14 residues. Here the CDR3 reads CASSIDRVDTEAFF. CDR3 nucleotides: TGTGCCAGCTCAATAGACAGGGTCGACACTGAAGCTTTCTTT.

The chain joins TRBV28 to TRBJ2-1, with 8 bases lining up with TRBD2. This CDR3 comprises 14 residues. After removal of 11 bases from V and 5 bases from J, the junction contained 11 bases not matched to a gene. Looked up from germline, CDR1 is MDHEN and CDR2 is SYDVKM. The CDR3 sequence: CASSALAGHNEQFF. CDR3 bases: TGTGCCTCAAGCGCGCTAGCGGGCCACAATGAGCAGTTCTTC. The complete variable domain, with remaining parts taken from reference TRBV28 and TRBJ2-1, reads DVKVTQSSRYLVKRTGEKVFLECVQDMDHENMFWYRQDPGLGLRLIYFSYDVKMKEKGDIPEGYSVSREKKERFSLILESASTNQTSMYLCASSALAGHNEQFFGPGTRLTVL.

The chain recombines TRBV5-1 with TRBJ2-1; the match to TRBD2 covers 8 bases. The CDR3 spans 14 residues. V lost 4 bases, J lost 6 bases, and 6 bases stayed unmatched. Per germline, CDR1 SGHRS and CDR2 YFSETQ. The CDR3 DNA sequence: TGCGCCAGCAGCCGCGGGACTAGTTCCAATGAGCAGTTCTTC. Its translation: CASSRGTSSNEQFF.